Listed here are 10 T cell receptor beta chains from one sample, sequenced in a study of shared clonotypes between healthy human individuals. TCRdb's copy holds only in-frame clones and misses some; the assay was immunoSEQ multiplex PCR. Among 1 million to 1.2 million clones listed, about 80% were seen once. Sequenced input: memory CD4+ T cells from PBMCs. Subset given: CD45RA-negative fraction. The receptor set was obtained from a man aged 18 to 30 in good health. Some clones in this sample may be carry-over from other donors' samples.

The gene calls are TRBV7-9 and TRBJ1-1; D is ambiguous. This CDR3 contains 15 residues. CDR1 SEHNR and CDR2 FQNEAQ come from the germline V gene (reference sequence). V lost 0 bases and J lost 6, with 14 bases in between. CDR3 coding DNA: TGTGCCAGCAGCTTAGCATACCAAGGGCCCTCTGAAGCTTTCTTT. This encodes CASSLAYQGPSEAFF.

The rearrangement joins TRBV5-1 to TRBJ2-3; D is unclear. Germline CDR1 reads SGHRS; CDR2 reads YFSETQ. The CDR3 runs to 14 residues. V gave up 2 bases and J gave up 4 bases, with 11 bases separating them. The CDR3 bases are TGCGCCAGCAGCTTTAATCATGATGCAGATACGCAGTATTTT. It codes for CASSFNHDADTQYF. Full variable domain (missing parts from reference TRBV5-1 and TRBJ2-3): KAGVTQTPRYLIKTRGQQVTLSCSPISGHRSVSWYQQTPGQGLQFLFEYFSETQRNKGNFPGRFSGRQFSNSRSEMNVSTLELGDSALYLCASSFNHDADTQYFGPGTRLTVL.

The chain employs TRBV5-4 and TRBJ2-7, with unresolved D. The CDR3 covers 14 residues. With 1 base removed from V and 0 bases from J, the gap between germline ends came to 8 bases. Germline V CDR1 and CDR2: SGHNT, YYREEE (reference sequence). The CDR3 loop is CASSLQTRSYEQYF. The DNA for the CDR3 is TGTGCCAGCAGCTTGCAGACACGCTCCTACGAGCAGTACTTC. The full variable domain, rest sourced from reference TRBV5-4 and TRBJ2-7, is ETGVTQSPTHLIKTRGQQVTLRCSSQSGHNTVSWYQQALGQGPQFIFQYYREEENGRGNFPPRFSGLQFPNYSSELNVNALELDDSALYLCASSLQTRSYEQYFGPGTRLTVT.

This clone was counted a single time. The rearrangement links TRBV7-7 to TRBJ2-7; weak D call: TRBD2 (5 bases). The germline V gene has CDR1 SSHAT and CDR2 FNYEAQ (reference sequence). Between the trimmed V and J ends, which lost 5 bases and 0 bases, there was a span of 11 bases. The length of the CDR3 is 14 residues. The CDR3 protein is CASSIGLDSYEQYF. CDR3 sequence (DNA): TGTGCCAGCAGCATAGGACTTGACTCCTACGAGCAGTACTTC.

Note on this clone: The junction and the germline gene differ at one end; a read error may be behind it. The chain uses TRBV7-9 and TRBJ1-1; the D gene is possibly TRBD1 (5 bases). The CDR3 covers 14 residues. Germline V gene lookup returns CDR1 SEHNR and CDR2 FQNEAQ (reference sequence). CDR3 region: CASSTRQRNTEALF. CDR3 sequence (DNA): TGTGCCAGCAGCACCCGACAGAGAAACACTGAAGCTTTATTT.

In the case of this clone: With a far larger clone one base away, a read error is the likely cause. Different DNA sequences within this sample yield the same CDR3. The chain links TRBV7-8 to TRBJ2-5, with D hard to call. Near its end, the DNA agrees better with TRBJ2-7, so the J call may be wrong. This CDR3 has 15 amino acids. The germline V gene has CDR1 SGHVS and CDR2 FQNEAQ. The CDR3 reads CASSFLRYSPYEQYF. The CDR3 DNA sequence: TGTGCCAGCAGTTTCCTCCGTTACTCACCCTACGAGCAGTACTTC.

The genes are TRBV6-4 and TRBJ2-3; 11 bases agree with TRBD2. V gave up 3 bases and J gave up 6 bases; unmatched junction bases: 8. Germline V gene lookup returns CDR1 MRHNA and CDR2 SNTAGT. There are 16 residues in the CDR3. DNA for the CDR3: TGTGCCAGCAGTGATGGTATAGCGGGAGGGCGTGATACGCAGTATTTT. Amino acids: CASSDGIAGGRDTQYF.

The chain combines TRBV7-8 with TRBJ1-5, with 9 bases lining up with TRBD1. This CDR3 spans 16 amino acids. The germline V gene has CDR1 SGHVS and CDR2 FQNEAQ. The ends lost 5 bases at V and 3 bases at J; junction bases unmatched: 8. The DNA for the CDR3 is TGTGCCAGCAGCGGTTACGGGACAGGGATCAATCAGCCCCAGCATTTT. This gives the protein CASSGYGTGINQPQHF.

This clone was picked up one time. The CDR3 region has the DNA TGTGCCATCAGTGAGAGGGAGCCCTACAATGAGCAGTTCTTC. This encodes CAISEREPYNEQFF. V is TRBV10-3 and J is TRBJ2-1; D is perhaps TRBD2 (5 bases). CDR1 and CDR2 from the germline V gene are ENHRY and SYGVKD. V lost 2 bases and J 2 bases, leaving 7 bases between the germline ends. The length of the CDR3 is 14 residues.

The chain has TRBV28 and TRBJ1-1; 8 positions agree with TRBD1. This CDR3 has 15 amino acids. Germline CDR1 reads MDHEN; CDR2 reads SYDVKM. V lost 5 bases and J lost 5; bases outside the gene matches: 10. Here the CDR3 reads CASSGSRGQWTEAFF. The CDR3 DNA is TGTGCCAGCAGTGGGTCCAGGGGGCAGTGGACTGAAGCTTTCTTT.